This TCR beta chain was captured by sequencing in a study of human T cells and chemical hapten exposure. Study summary: Small pooled library volume differences chiefly drove per-sample TCR yield variation. The study, taken as a whole, reports: Higher patch test scores went with higher counts of PT1 expanded TCRs.

Note on this clonotype: Its specificity is unknown.

Regarding time point: patch test 1, 2 weeks after DPC sensitization. Treatment indicated: therapeutic diphenylcyclopropenone sensitization with weekly scalp DPC. At patch-test visits, sampling came before the patch test. The authors' processing: Per-sample TCR counts ranged from roughly 23,224 to 750,000, median roughly 98,000. MiXCR, applied by TCRdb to the RACE reads, yields one record per CDR3 protein. The V and J calls follow TCRdb's processing rather than the paper's. The sample has about 120,000 distinct CDR3 sequences; approximately 14% are singletons. This TCR was recovered from a man younger than 35 with alopecia areata. Some clones in this sample may be carry-over from other donors' samples. This specimen was whole blood, taken in connection with sensitization to the hapten diphenylcyclopropenone (DPC).

The CDR3 nucleotides read TGCGCCAGCCGAACTAGCGCTGGCGGGGAGCTGTTTTTT. Translating gives CASRTSAGGELFF. This sequence joins TRBV10-1 and TRBJ2-2, with 7 bases that match TRBD2. The V and J ends lost 8 bases and 7 bases, in that order; junction bases with no gene match: 7. The CDR3 totals 13 residues. Germline V gene data show CDR1 as WNHNN and CDR2 as SYGVQD (reference sequence).